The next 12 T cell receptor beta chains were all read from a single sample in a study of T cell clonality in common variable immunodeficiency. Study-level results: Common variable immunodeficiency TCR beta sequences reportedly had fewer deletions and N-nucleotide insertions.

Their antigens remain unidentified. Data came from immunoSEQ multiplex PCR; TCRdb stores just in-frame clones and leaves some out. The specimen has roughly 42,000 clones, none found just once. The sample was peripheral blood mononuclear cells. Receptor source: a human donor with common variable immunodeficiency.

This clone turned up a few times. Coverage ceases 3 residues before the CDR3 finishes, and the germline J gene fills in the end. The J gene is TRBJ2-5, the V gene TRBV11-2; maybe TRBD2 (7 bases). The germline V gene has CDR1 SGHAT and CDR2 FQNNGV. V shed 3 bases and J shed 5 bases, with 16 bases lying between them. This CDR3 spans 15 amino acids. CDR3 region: CASSLNRGARETQYF. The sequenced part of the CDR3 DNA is TGTGCCAGCAGCTTGAACCGGGGGGCTCGGGAGACC. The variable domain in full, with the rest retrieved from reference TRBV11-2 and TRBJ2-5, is EAGVAQSPRYKIIEKRQSVAFWCNPISGHATLYWYQQILGQGPKLLIQFQNNGVVDDSQLPKDRFSAERLKGVDSTLKIQPAKLEDSAVYLCASSLNRGARETQYFGPGTRLLVL.

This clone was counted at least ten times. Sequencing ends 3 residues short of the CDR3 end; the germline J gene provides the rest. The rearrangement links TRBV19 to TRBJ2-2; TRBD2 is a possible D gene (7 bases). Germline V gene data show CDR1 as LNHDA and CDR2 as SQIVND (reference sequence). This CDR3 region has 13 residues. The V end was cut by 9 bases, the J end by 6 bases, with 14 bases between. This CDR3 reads CASMGGAAGELFF. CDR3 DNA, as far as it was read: TGTGCCAGCATGGGGGGGGCGGCCGGGGAG.

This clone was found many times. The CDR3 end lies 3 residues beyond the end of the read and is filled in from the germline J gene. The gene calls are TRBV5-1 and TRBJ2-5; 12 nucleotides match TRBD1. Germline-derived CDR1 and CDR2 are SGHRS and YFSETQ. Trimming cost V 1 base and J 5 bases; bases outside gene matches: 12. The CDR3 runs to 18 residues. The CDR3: CASSLMLGTGGEEETQYF. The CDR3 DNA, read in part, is TGCGCCAGCAGCTTGATGCTTGGGACAGGGGGCGAGGAGGAGACC.

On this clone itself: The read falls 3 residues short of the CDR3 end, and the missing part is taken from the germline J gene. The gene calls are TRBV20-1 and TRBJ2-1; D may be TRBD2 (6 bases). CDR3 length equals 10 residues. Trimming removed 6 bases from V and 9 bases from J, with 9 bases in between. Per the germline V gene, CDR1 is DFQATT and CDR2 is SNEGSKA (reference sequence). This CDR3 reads CSAPEGEQFF. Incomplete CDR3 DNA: TGCAGTGCCCCGGAGGGTGAG.

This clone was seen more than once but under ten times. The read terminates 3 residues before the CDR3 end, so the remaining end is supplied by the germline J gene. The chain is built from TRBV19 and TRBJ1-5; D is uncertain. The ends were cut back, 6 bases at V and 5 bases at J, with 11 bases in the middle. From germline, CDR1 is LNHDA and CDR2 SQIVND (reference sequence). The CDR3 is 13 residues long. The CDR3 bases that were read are TGTGCCAGTAGCGCGGGAAGGGATCAGCCC. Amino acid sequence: CASSAGRDQP. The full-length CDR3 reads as CASSAGRDQPQHF.

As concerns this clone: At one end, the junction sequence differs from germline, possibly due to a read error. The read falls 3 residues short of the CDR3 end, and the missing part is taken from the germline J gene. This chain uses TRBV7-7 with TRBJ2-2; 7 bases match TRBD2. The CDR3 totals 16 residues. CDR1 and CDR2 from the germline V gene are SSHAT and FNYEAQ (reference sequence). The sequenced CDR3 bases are TGTGCTAGCAGCTTAGTGGGGGGGGCGAACACCGGGGAG. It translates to CASSLVGGANTGE. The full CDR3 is CASSLVGGANTGELFF.

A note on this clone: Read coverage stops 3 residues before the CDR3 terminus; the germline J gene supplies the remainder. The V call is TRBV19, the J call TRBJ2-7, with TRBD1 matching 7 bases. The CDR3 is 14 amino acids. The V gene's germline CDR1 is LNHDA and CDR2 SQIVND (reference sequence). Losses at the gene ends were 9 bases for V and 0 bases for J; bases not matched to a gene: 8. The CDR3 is CASKSTGTSYEQYF. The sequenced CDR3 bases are TGTGCCAGCAAGTCGACAGGGACCTCCTACGAG.

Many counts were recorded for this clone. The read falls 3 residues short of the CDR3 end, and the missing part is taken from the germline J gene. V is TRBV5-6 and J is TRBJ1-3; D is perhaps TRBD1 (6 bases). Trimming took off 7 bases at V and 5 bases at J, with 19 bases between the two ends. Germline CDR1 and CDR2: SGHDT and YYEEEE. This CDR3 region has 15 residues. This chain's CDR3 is CASPIGGRFRNTIYF. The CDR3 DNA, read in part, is TGTGCCAGCCCCATCGGGGGGCGATTTAGAAACACC.

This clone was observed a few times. CDR3 bases read: TGTGCCAGCAGCTTCGCAGGGGCCGCCAACACTGAA. Translated: CASSFAGAANTE. The whole CDR3 sequence reads CASSFAGAANTEAFF. The chain is built from TRBV7-6 and TRBJ1-1; D is possibly TRBD1 (6 bases). The CDR3 end lies 3 residues beyond the end of the read and is filled in from the germline J gene. This CDR3 region has 15 residues. V lost 3 bases and J lost 2, with 13 bases in between. Germline V gene sequence: CDR1 SGHVS, CDR2 FNYEAQ.

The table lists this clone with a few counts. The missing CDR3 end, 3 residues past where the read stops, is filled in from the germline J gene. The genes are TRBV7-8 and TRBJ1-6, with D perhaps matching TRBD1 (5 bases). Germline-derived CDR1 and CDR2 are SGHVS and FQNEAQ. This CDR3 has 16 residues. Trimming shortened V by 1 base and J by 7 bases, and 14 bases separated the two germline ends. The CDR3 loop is CASSLGGMGLNSPLHF. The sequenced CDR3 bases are TGTGCCAGCAGCTTAGGTGGTATGGGGCTAAATTCACCC. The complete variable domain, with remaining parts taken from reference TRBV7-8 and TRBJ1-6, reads GAGVSQSPRYKVAKRGQDVALRCDPISGHVSLFWYQQALGQGPEFLTYFQNEAQLDKSGLPSDRFFAERPEGSVSTLKIQRTQQEDSAVYLCASSLGGMGLNSPLHFGNGTRLTVT.

The DNA read from the CDR3 is TGTGCCAGCAGCGCCCGCGATGGGACTAGCCCCCACGAG. Its translation is CASSARDGTSPHE. The entire CDR3 is CASSARDGTSPHEQYF. The chain links TRBV13 to TRBJ2-7; 9 bases fit TRBD2. The CDR3 goes on 3 residues after the read ends, and that part is filled in from the germline J gene. The CDR3 length is 16 residues. Trimming took 5 bases from V and 5 from J; bases not matched to a gene: 13. In germline, CDR1 is PRHDT, CDR2 FYEKMQ (reference sequence).

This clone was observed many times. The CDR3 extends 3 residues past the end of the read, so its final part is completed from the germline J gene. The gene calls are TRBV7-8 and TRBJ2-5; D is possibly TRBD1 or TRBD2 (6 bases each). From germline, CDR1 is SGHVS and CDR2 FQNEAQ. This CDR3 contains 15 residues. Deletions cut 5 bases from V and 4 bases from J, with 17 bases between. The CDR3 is CASSHKFRGGETQYF. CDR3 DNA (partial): TGTGCCAGCAGCCATAAGTTCAGGGGAGGAGAGACC.